What follows are 32 T cell receptor beta chains derived from one specimen sequenced in a study of blood T cell repertoires in COVID-19. Only in-frame clones appear in the TCRdb table, and some are missing; sequencing was by immunoSEQ multiplex PCR. The data contain about 240,000 clones, roughly 81% of them singletons. Sequenced: peripheral blood. All receptors come from a woman at least 80 years old with COVID-19, enrolled during active disease.

V usage is TRBV27 and J usage is TRBJ2-7, with TRBD2 matching 11 bases. Germline V CDR1 and CDR2: MNHEY, SMNVEV (reference sequence). The V gene end was trimmed by 6 bases and the J gene end by 6 bases; junction bases not matched to a gene: 7. The CDR3 runs 14 residues. CDR3 coding DNA: TGTGCCAGCAGGAGGTGGACTAGCGGGCCCGAGCAGTACTTC. Amino acid sequence: CASRRWTSGPEQYF.

V usage is TRBV7-3 and J usage is TRBJ2-1; no clear D. The CDR3 loop spans 14 amino acids. The V gene lost 6 bases and the J gene lost 1 base, with 10 bases spanning the gap. Looked up from germline, CDR1 is SGHTA and CDR2 is FQGTGA. CDR3 region: CASSPGESYNEQFF. In DNA, the CDR3 is TGTGCCAGCAGTCCAGGTGAATCCTACAATGAGCAGTTCTTC.

This clone occurred a few times. This rearrangement joins TRBV2 to TRBJ1-3; 7 nucleotides match TRBD1. The CDR3 runs to 15 residues. V shed 6 bases, J shed 0 bases, and the junction held 5 bases outside the gene matches. Germline values: CDR1 SNHLY, CDR2 FYNNEI. The CDR3 nucleotides read TGTGCCAGCAGAACAGGGGACTCCTCTGGAAACACCATATATTTT. The encoded protein is CASRTGDSSGNTIYF.

The J gene is TRBJ1-2, the V gene TRBV9; 7 nucleotides line up with TRBD1. This CDR3 is built from 13 residues. The V segment lost 3 bases and the J segment 8 bases; nucleotides outside the gene matches: 7. CDR1 is SGDLS, CDR2 YYNGEE, per germline. This CDR3 is CASSGGRGEGYTF. In nucleotides, the CDR3 is TGTGCCAGCAGCGGGGGCAGGGGGGAAGGCTACACCTTC.

V and J are TRBV19 and TRBJ2-2; 10 nucleotides match TRBD1. Germline lookup yields CDR1 LNHDA and CDR2 SQIVND (reference sequence). The CDR3 runs 15 residues. Trimming at V came to 6 bases and at J to 3 bases, leaving 4 bases not matched to a gene. For the CDR3, the DNA is TGTGCCAGTAGGACAGGGGGCGCGTACACCGGGGAGCTGTTTTTT. Its translation is CASRTGGAYTGELFF.

V and J are TRBV10-3 and TRBJ1-4; D not certain. Germline assignment: CDR1 ENHRY and CDR2 SYGVKD. CDR3 length: 13 residues. The V end lost 10 bases, the J end lost 0 bases, and 9 bases lay between the germline ends. This CDR3 reads CATRGSTNEKLFF. In nucleotides, the CDR3 is TGTGCCACACGAGGATCAACTAATGAAAAACTGTTTTTT.

The chain couples TRBV30 to TRBJ2-1; 12 bases line up with TRBD1. CDR3 size: 12 residues. The J segment lost 6 bases and the V segment lost 8 bases, leaving 2 bases of the junction unmatched. The germline V gene encodes CDR1 GTSNPN and CDR2 SVGIG (reference sequence). The CDR3 sequence is CAQGQGANEQFF. CDR3 nucleotides: TGTGCCCAGGGACAGGGGGCCAATGAGCAGTTCTTC.

Here the CDR3 reads CAWSVRDRDADTQYF. The CDR3 bases are TGTGCCTGGAGTGTAAGGGACAGGGACGCAGATACGCAGTATTTT. V is TRBV30 and J is TRBJ2-3; TRBD1 matches 9 bases. J gave up 4 bases and V 0 bases, and 5 bases lay outside the gene matches. Per the germline V gene, CDR1 is GTSNPN and CDR2 is SVGIG (reference sequence). The CDR3 is 15 amino acids.

The rearrangement joins TRBV5-4 to TRBJ2-3; D is perhaps TRBD2 (7 bases). V lost 10 bases and J 5 bases, leaving 20 bases between the germline ends. Germline values: CDR1 SGHNT, CDR2 YYREEE (reference sequence). The CDR3 is made up of 14 amino acids. DNA for the CDR3: TGTGCCGGGGGGAGGGGGGACCCAAGAGATACGCAGTATTTT. Encoded protein: CAGGRGDPRDTQYF.

This rearrangement joins TRBV7-9 to TRBJ2-7; 8 bases match TRBD1. V dropped 5 bases and J dropped 5; count of bases not matched to a gene: 5. Germline lookup yields CDR1 SEHNR and CDR2 FQNEAQ (reference sequence). The CDR3 is made up of 13 amino acids. In nucleotides, the CDR3 is TGTGCCAGCAGCCAAGGACAGGGCAACGAGCAGTACTTC. Translating it yields CASSQGQGNEQYF.

This chain joins TRBV6-5 and TRBJ2-7; 7 nucleotides agree with TRBD1. Trimming at V came to 4 bases and at J to 3 bases, leaving 6 bases not matched to a gene. This CDR3 has 14 amino acids. Per germline, CDR1 MNHEY and CDR2 SVGAGI. The CDR3 sequence: CASSSRQGRYEQYF. As DNA, the CDR3 is TGTGCCAGCAGTTCTCGACAGGGCCGCTACGAGCAGTACTTC.

The gene calls are TRBV7-8 and TRBJ1-1; the match to TRBD1 covers 7 bases. V gave up 5 bases and J gave up 1 base; unmatched junction bases: 7. There are 15 residues in the CDR3. Germline assignment: CDR1 SGHVS and CDR2 FQNEAQ. The CDR3 bases are TGTGCCAGCAGCCCCAGACAGGGTCGGAACACTGAAGCTTTCTTT. Its translation is CASSPRQGRNTEAFF.

The chain recombines TRBV6-5 with TRBJ2-7; the D is unclear. The V gene lost 0 bases and the J gene lost 0 bases, with 12 bases spanning the gap. The CDR3 spans 16 residues. The germline V gene has CDR1 MNHEY and CDR2 SVGAGI. CDR3 amino acids: CASSYSPAGTSYEQYF. The CDR3 nucleotides are TGTGCCAGCAGTTACTCACCAGCAGGAACCTCCTACGAGCAGTACTTC.

V gene TRBV19 combines with J gene TRBJ1-1; no reliable D call. The germline V and J ends were trimmed by 3 bases and 0 bases, with 8 bases remaining between them. This CDR3 spans 14 amino acids. Germline V lookup: CDR1 LNHDA, CDR2 SQIVND (reference sequence). The CDR3: CASSMVNMNTEAFF. CDR3 DNA: TGTGCCAGTAGTATGGTGAACATGAACACTGAAGCTTTCTTT.

V gene TRBV2 combines with J gene TRBJ1-2, with 7 bases identical to TRBD1. Trimming removed 4 bases from V and 11 bases from J; junction bases left unmatched: 22. The germline V gene has CDR1 SNHLY and CDR2 FYNNEI. The CDR3 is 17 residues long. CDR3 region: CASSGEALGQVNRRYTF. For the CDR3, the DNA is TGTGCCAGCAGTGGAGAGGCCCTCGGACAGGTCAATAGGAGGTACACCTTC. Variable domain in full (rest from reference TRBV2 and TRBJ1-2): EPEVTQTPSHQVTQMGQEVILRCVPISNHLYFYWYRQILGQKVEFLVSFYNNEISEKSEIFDDQFSVERPDGSNFTLKIRSTKLEDSAMYFCASSGEALGQVNRRYTFGSGTRLTVV.

Regarding this clone: Other DNA variants within this sample encode the same CDR3. V and J are TRBV5-1 and TRBJ1-3; the D is unclear. This CDR3 contains 15 residues. Trimming pared 4 bases from V and 0 bases from J, leaving 11 bases between. Germline CDR1 SGHRS, CDR2 YFSETQ. CDR3 in amino acids: CASSLDGGSGNTIYF. CDR3 sequence (DNA): TGCGCCAGCAGCCTGGACGGAGGCTCTGGAAACACCATATATTTT.

The chain carries TRBV15 and TRBJ2-7, with 8 bases identical to TRBD2. V lost 0 bases and J lost 2; bases outside the gene matches: 6. CDR3 size: 16 residues. Germline CDR1 LNHNV, CDR2 YYDKDF (reference sequence). CDR3 bases: TGTGCCACCAGCAGAGAAGGGGCGGGGGGAACCTACGAGCAGTACTTC. This sequence encodes CATSREGAGGTYEQYF.

Regarding this clone: The junction departs from the called germline gene at one end, perhaps through a read error. This chain links TRBV11-2 with TRBJ2-6; the match to TRBD2 covers 10 bases. The CDR3 runs to 15 residues. Per germline, CDR1 SGHAT and CDR2 FQNNGV. CDR3 region: CARSGGAAGANVLTF. The CDR3 DNA reads as TGTGCCCGCAGCGGGGGGGCGGCGGGGGCCAACGTCCTGACTTTC.

In the case of this clone: One junction end does not reproduce the germline sequence, and a read error may be involved. The genes are TRBV7-2 and TRBJ2-3; 10 bases map to TRBD2. The germline gives CDR1 SGHTA, CDR2 FQGNSA. CDR3 length: 17 residues. The CDR3, as DNA: TGTGCCAGCAGCATAGCTAGCGGGAGAAGAAGCACAGATACGCAGTATTTT. Residues: CASSIASGRRSTDTQYF.

This clone has more than one count but fewer than ten. This chain uses TRBV6-4 with TRBJ2-1, with TRBD2 identical over 14 bases. CDR3 length equals 15 residues. Germline V gene lookup returns CDR1 MRHNA and CDR2 SNTAGT. V dropped 5 bases and J dropped 8; count of bases not matched to a gene: 5. This CDR3 is CASSQGTSGRDEQFF. CDR3 nucleotides: TGTGCCAGCAGTCAAGGGACTAGCGGGAGAGATGAGCAGTTCTTC.

The chain is built from TRBV7-9 and TRBJ2-1, with 8 bases aligning to TRBD2. The V and J ends lost 3 bases and 3 bases, in that order; junction bases with no gene match: 7. This CDR3 contains 16 residues. CDR1 and CDR2 from the germline V gene are SEHNR and FQNEAQ (reference sequence). CDR3: CASSFSGRGGYNEQFF. The CDR3 DNA is TGTGCCAGCAGCTTCAGCGGGAGAGGAGGCTACAATGAGCAGTTCTTC.

V usage is TRBV11-3 and J usage is TRBJ2-2, with 12 bases matching TRBD1. CDR1 SGHNT and CDR2 YENEEA come from the germline V gene. V lost 5 bases and J lost 3; bases outside the gene matches: 4. The CDR3 runs to 16 residues. CDR3 nucleotides: TGTGCCAGCAGCACCGGGACAGGGGGCTACACCGGGGAGCTGTTTTTT. Translated, it gives CASSTGTGGYTGELFF.

The J gene is TRBJ1-5, the V gene TRBV5-1, with 9 bases fitting TRBD1. Germline V lookup: CDR1 SGHRS, CDR2 YFSETQ. The CDR3 consists of 15 residues. V lost 4 bases, J lost 2 bases, and 4 bases stayed unmatched. CDR3 nucleotides: TGCGCCAGCAGCCCAGGGGACAGGGGCAATCAGCCCCAGCATTTT. Amino acids: CASSPGDRGNQPQHF. The full variable domain, rest sourced from reference TRBV5-1 and TRBJ1-5, is KAGVTQTPRYLIKTRGQQVTLSCSPISGHRSVSWYQQTPGQGLQFLFEYFSETQRNKGNFPGRFSGRQFSNSRSEMNVSTLELGDSALYLCASSPGDRGNQPQHFGDGTRLSIL.

This chain joins TRBV24-1 and TRBJ1-6; 7 bases line up with TRBD1. Germline-derived CDR1 and CDR2 are KGHDR and SFDVKD. This CDR3 has 16 amino acids. The trim removed 8 bases at V and 7 bases at J, leaving 13 bases unmatched. This CDR3 is CATNTQTGPLNSPLHF. CDR3 sequence (DNA): TGTGCCACCAATACACAGACAGGGCCCCTGAATTCACCCCTCCACTTT.

This clone came up once. This sequence joins TRBV4-1 and TRBJ1-5; D is unclear. Germline CDR1 MGHRA, CDR2 YSYEKL. The ends were cut back, 2 bases at V and 7 bases at J, with 12 bases in the middle. The CDR3 is made up of 14 amino acids. In DNA form, the CDR3 reads TGCGCCAGCAGCCAACGAGAGGGTTGGCAGCCCCAGCATTTT. Protein sequence: CASSQREGWQPQHF.

The rearrangement joins TRBV5-1 to TRBJ2-5, with TRBD1 matching over 9 bases. This CDR3 comprises 16 residues. V lost 3 bases to trimming and J lost 4 bases; unmatched junction nucleotides: 10. Germline values: CDR1 SGHRS, CDR2 YFSETQ. The CDR3 spells CASSSGQDRGPETQYF. In nucleotides, the CDR3 is TGCGCCAGCAGCTCCGGACAGGACAGGGGTCCAGAGACCCAGTACTTC.

Of note for this clone: Within the sample, other DNA sequences also encode this same CDR3. This chain uses TRBV3-1 (or the pseudogene TRBV3-2) with TRBJ2-2, with D possibly matching TRBD1 (5 bases). Looked up from germline, CDR1 is LGHDT and CDR2 is YNNKEL (reference sequence). This CDR3 is 12 amino acids long. Between the trimmed V and J ends, which lost 6 bases and 5 bases, there was a span of 7 bases. The CDR3 reads CASSRGTGELFF. In DNA form, the CDR3 reads TGTGCCAGCAGTAGGGGAACCGGGGAGCTGTTTTTT.

The rearrangement links TRBV27 to TRBJ2-3; D is ambiguous. Trimming took off 5 bases at V and 6 bases at J, with 6 bases between the two ends. Per germline, CDR1 MNHEY and CDR2 SMNVEV (reference sequence). The CDR3 contains 11 residues. The CDR3 DNA reads as TGTGCCAGCAGTATCCGGGATACGCAGTATTTT. Protein sequence: CASSIRDTQYF.

The CDR3 protein is CASSLLGAGTEAFF. In DNA, the CDR3 is TGTGCCAGCAGTTTATTGGGGGCCGGGACTGAAGCTTTCTTT. The J gene is TRBJ1-1, the V gene TRBV27; tentatively, D is TRBD1 (6 bases). Trimming left V 1 base short and J 5 bases short, with 11 bases between. Germline CDR1 and CDR2: MNHEY and SMNVEV (reference sequence). This CDR3 has 14 residues.

In its sample, this clone was seen a few times. The chain couples TRBV6-5 to TRBJ1-2; no firm D call. Trimming shortened V by 9 bases and J by 4 bases, and 15 bases separated the two germline ends. Germline V gene sequence: CDR1 MNHEY, CDR2 SVGAGI. The CDR3 length is 13 residues. The CDR3 here is CASREGVSYGYTF. CDR3 nucleotides: TGTGCCAGTCGGGAGGGTGTCAGCTATGGCTACACCTTC.

The rearrangement links TRBV27 to TRBJ1-1; D uncertain. Germline values: CDR1 MNHEY, CDR2 SMNVEV (reference sequence). The ends were cut back, 5 bases at V and 5 bases at J, with 12 bases in the middle. This CDR3 is 13 amino acids long. This CDR3 reads CASSARGRTEAFF. In DNA, the CDR3 is TGTGCCAGCAGTGCCCGAGGGAGAACTGAAGCTTTCTTT.

The rearrangement joins TRBV11-2 to TRBJ2-1; 12 bases map to TRBD2. Germline V lookup: CDR1 SGHAT, CDR2 FQNNGV. Unmatched junction bases numbered 8, after V lost 4 bases and J lost 7 bases. The CDR3 loop spans 16 amino acids. CDR3 DNA: TGTGCCAGCAGCTCCGCTAGCGGGAGGGCCCGTAATGAGCAGTTCTTC. Protein: CASSSASGRARNEQFF.